The 17 T cell receptor beta chains reported below all come from one sample, sequenced in a study of shared clonotypes between healthy human individuals. TCRdb keeps only in-frame clones here, not all; method: immunoSEQ multiplex PCR. The repertoire holds approximately 1,500,000 clones, 95% to 99% seen once, with less than 0.55% in the top ten. Sequencing used naive CD4+ T cells sorted from blood. Sample subset: CD45RA+ positively selected. Receptors originate from a young man in good health.

Concerning this clone: Other DNA sequences in the same sample also yield this CDR3. This rearrangement joins TRBV9 to TRBJ2-6; D gene unclear. This CDR3 comprises 15 residues. Deletions cut 0 bases from V and 0 bases from J, with 4 bases between. Germline V CDR1 and CDR2: SGDLS, YYNGEE. The CDR3 DNA reads TGTGCCAGCAGCGTAGTAGGCTCTGGGGCCAACGTCCTGACTTTC. It codes for CASSVVGSGANVLTF.

The chain links TRBV7-3 to TRBJ2-1; maybe TRBD2 (5 bases). V was cut by 4 bases and J by 8 bases, with 18 bases left in between. The CDR3 loop spans 15 amino acids. Germline loops: CDR1 SGHTA, CDR2 FQGTGA. DNA for the CDR3: TGTGCCAGCAGCTCCCGGGTAGCGCCTAGGGATGAGCAGTTCTTC. Protein sequence: CASSSRVAPRDEQFF.

To note about this clone: One end of the junction varies from germline; a read error may be responsible. V is TRBV7-7 and J is TRBJ2-5; 8 bases agree with TRBD2. The CDR3 is made up of 15 amino acids. Germline CDR1 reads SSHAT; CDR2 reads FNYEAQ (reference sequence). CDR3 DNA: TGTGCTAGCAGCTTAGCCAGAGCGGGAGAAGAGACCCAGTACTTC. This sequence encodes CASSLARAGEETQYF.

With regard to this clone: In the same sample, other DNA sequences code for this CDR3. V usage is TRBV5-4 and J usage is TRBJ1-3, with 8 bases that match TRBD1. The V gene end was trimmed by 4 bases and the J gene end by 0 bases; junction bases not matched to a gene: 3. The CDR3 runs to 15 residues. Germline V gives CDR1 SGHNT, CDR2 YYREEE (reference sequence). CDR3 protein: CASSRTGNSGNTIYF. CDR3 bases: TGTGCCAGCAGCCGGACAGGGAACTCTGGAAACACCATATATTTT.

The chain is built from TRBV30 and TRBJ1-2; TRBD1 might be the D (5 bases). The ends were cut back, 3 bases at V and 7 bases at J, with 21 bases in the middle. The germline V gene encodes CDR1 GTSNPN and CDR2 SVGIG (reference sequence). The CDR3 extends over 15 amino acids. This CDR3 reads CAWRESGTKGLGYTF. CDR3 in DNA: TGTGCCTGGAGAGAATCCGGGACCAAGGGACTTGGCTACACCTTC.

The rearrangement links TRBV7-9 to TRBJ1-2; TRBD1 aligns across 9 bases. V dropped 5 bases and J dropped 0; count of bases not matched to a gene: 10. CDR1 SEHNR and CDR2 FQNEAQ come from the germline V gene (reference sequence). CDR3 length: 17 residues. The CDR3: CASSLWTGVTSNYGYTF. The CDR3 DNA reads as TGTGCCAGCAGCCTATGGACAGGGGTGACGTCTAACTATGGCTACACCTTC.

This chain links TRBV9 with TRBJ2-3, with 8 bases that match TRBD1. Germline V gene data show CDR1 as SGDLS and CDR2 as YYNGEE. The CDR3 totals 16 residues. Trimming took 2 bases from V and 4 from J; bases not matched to a gene: 9. In nucleotides, the CDR3 is TGTGCCAGCAGCGTCCACCCCGGACAGGGCTCAGATACGCAGTATTTT. Translation: CASSVHPGQGSDTQYF.

The chain combines TRBV5-1 with TRBJ2-7, with D tentatively TRBD2 (6 bases). This CDR3 spans 14 amino acids. Germline V lookup: CDR1 SGHRS, CDR2 YFSETQ. Deletions cut 0 bases from V and 6 bases from J, with 13 bases between. CDR3 protein: CASSLVREMGEQYF. CDR3 sequence (DNA): TGCGCCAGCAGCTTGGTACGGGAGATGGGCGAGCAGTACTTC.

This rearrangement joins TRBV7-6 to TRBJ1-4; 10 nucleotides align to TRBD1. V dropped 5 bases and J dropped 8; count of bases not matched to a gene: 5. Per the germline V gene, CDR1 is SGHVS and CDR2 is FNYEAQ. The CDR3 covers 14 residues. The CDR3 sequence is CASSPGTGDEKLFF. DNA of the CDR3: TGTGCCAGCAGCCCCGGGACAGGGGACGAAAAACTGTTTTTT.

V and J are TRBV20-1 and TRBJ2-1; no clear D. CDR1 DFQATT and CDR2 SNEGSKA come from the germline V gene (reference sequence). This CDR3 is built from 11 residues. Between the trimmed V and J ends, which lost 7 bases and 10 bases, there was a span of 14 bases. The CDR3 here is CSVLAKLEQFF. CDR3 DNA sequence: TGCAGTGTTTTAGCCAAACTGGAGCAGTTCTTC.

The genes are TRBV6-5 and TRBJ2-7, with 10 bases identical to TRBD2. Losses at the gene ends were 8 bases for V and 4 bases for J; bases not matched to a gene: 8. This CDR3 has 14 residues. Per germline, CDR1 MNHEY and CDR2 SVGAGI. The CDR3 nucleotides are TGTGCCAGCCGTGGGGGACTAGCGTATTACGAGCAGTACTTC. Protein sequence: CASRGGLAYYEQYF.

Points on this clone: Other DNA sequences in the same sample also yield this CDR3. The V gene is TRBV25-1, the J gene TRBJ1-2; D gene unclear. Trimming stripped 2 bases from V and 8 bases from J, with 6 bases between. This CDR3 is built from 11 residues. In germline, CDR1 is MGHDK, CDR2 SYGVNS. CDR3 amino acids: CASSEVGGYTF. Here the CDR3 DNA reads TGTGCCAGCAGTGAAGTGGGGGGCTACACCTTC.

This sequence joins TRBV2 and TRBJ1-3; 8 bases fit TRBD1. This CDR3 is built from 15 residues. V shed 2 bases and J 2 bases; nucleotides not matched to a gene: 2. From germline, CDR1 is SNHLY and CDR2 FYNNEI. The CDR3 DNA reads TGTGCCAGCAGTGAACAGACAGGGGCTGGAAACACCATATATTTT. Its protein is CASSEQTGAGNTIYF.

This chain connects TRBV7-9 to TRBJ2-3, with 9 bases identical to TRBD1. This CDR3 has 15 amino acids. Germline CDR1 is SEHNR and CDR2 is FQNEAQ (reference sequence). The trim removed 5 bases at V and 4 bases at J, leaving 7 bases unmatched. DNA for the CDR3: TGTGCCAGCAGCCCCGGGACAGGGATAGCAGATACGCAGTATTTT. This sequence encodes CASSPGTGIADTQYF.

The gene calls are TRBV11-2 and TRBJ2-7; D not resolved. Germline CDR1 and CDR2: SGHAT and FQNNGV. CDR3 size: 14 residues. Trimming removed 5 bases from V and 3 bases from J, with 14 bases in between. The CDR3 loop reads CASSPTPSRYEQYF. The CDR3 DNA sequence: TGTGCCAGCAGCCCCACTCCTAGTCGCTACGAGCAGTACTTC.

J is TRBJ2-7 and V is TRBV5-1; D uncertain. The CDR3 length is 12 residues. Germline CDR1 and CDR2: SGHRS and YFSETQ. V was cut by 4 bases and J by 7 bases, with 12 bases left in between. CDR3 nucleotide sequence: TGCGCCAGCAGCCCGGACCGGACGGAGCAGTACTTC. Residues: CASSPDRTEQYF. The full variable domain, with the rest looked up from reference TRBV5-1 and TRBJ2-7, is KAGVTQTPRYLIKTRGQQVTLSCSPISGHRSVSWYQQTPGQGLQFLFEYFSETQRNKGNFPGRFSGRQFSNSRSEMNVSTLELGDSALYLCASSPDRTEQYFGPGTRLTVT.

The chain links TRBV27 to TRBJ2-7; the D call may be TRBD1 or TRBD2 (6 bases each). Trimming removed 3 bases at V and 2 bases at J, with 14 bases between. Germline V gene sequence: CDR1 MNHEY, CDR2 SMNVEV (reference sequence). This CDR3 has 15 residues. The CDR3 nucleotides are TGTGCCAGCAGTTTTCAGTACGGGGGCGCCTACGAGCAGTACTTC. It specifies CASSFQYGGAYEQYF.